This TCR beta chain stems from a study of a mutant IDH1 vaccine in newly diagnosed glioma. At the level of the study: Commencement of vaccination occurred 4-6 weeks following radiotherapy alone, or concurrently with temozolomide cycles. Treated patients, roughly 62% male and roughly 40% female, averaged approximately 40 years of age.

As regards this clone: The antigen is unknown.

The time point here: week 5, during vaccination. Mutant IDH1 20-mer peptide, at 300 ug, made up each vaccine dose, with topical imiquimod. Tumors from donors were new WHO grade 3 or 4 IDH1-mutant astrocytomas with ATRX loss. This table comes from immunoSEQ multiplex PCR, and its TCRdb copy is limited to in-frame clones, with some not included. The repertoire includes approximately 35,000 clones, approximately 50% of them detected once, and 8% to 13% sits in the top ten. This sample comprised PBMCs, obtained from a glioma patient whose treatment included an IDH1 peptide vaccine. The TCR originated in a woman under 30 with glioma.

DNA of the CDR3: TGCGCCAGCAGCTTGAGGCTCCCCCAAGAGACCCAGTACTTC. Its translation: CASSLRLPQETQYF. The rearrangement uses TRBV5-1 and TRBJ2-5; D unclear. The CDR3 has 14 amino acids. The germline V gene has CDR1 SGHRS and CDR2 YFSETQ. Trimming stripped 1 base from V and 1 base from J, with 8 bases between.